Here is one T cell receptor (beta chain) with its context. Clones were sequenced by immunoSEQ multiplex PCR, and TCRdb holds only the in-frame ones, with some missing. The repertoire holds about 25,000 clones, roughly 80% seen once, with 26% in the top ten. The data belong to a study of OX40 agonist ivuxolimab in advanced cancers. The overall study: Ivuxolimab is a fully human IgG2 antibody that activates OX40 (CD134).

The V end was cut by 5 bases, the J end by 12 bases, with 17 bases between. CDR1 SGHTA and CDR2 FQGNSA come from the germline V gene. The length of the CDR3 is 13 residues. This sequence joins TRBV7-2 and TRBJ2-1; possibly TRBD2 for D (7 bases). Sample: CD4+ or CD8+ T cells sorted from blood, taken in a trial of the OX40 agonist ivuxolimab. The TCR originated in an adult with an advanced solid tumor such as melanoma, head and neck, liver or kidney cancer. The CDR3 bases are TGTGCCAGCAGCCTGGGGGGGGCCACTTCGCAGTTCTTC. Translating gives CASSLGGATSQFF. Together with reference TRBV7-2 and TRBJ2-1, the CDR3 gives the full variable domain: GAGVSQSPSNKVTEKGKDVELRCDPISGHTALYWYRQSLGQGLEFLIYFQGNSAPDKSGLPSDRFSAERTGGSVSTLTIQRTQQEDSAVYLCASSLGGATSQFFGPGTRLTVL.